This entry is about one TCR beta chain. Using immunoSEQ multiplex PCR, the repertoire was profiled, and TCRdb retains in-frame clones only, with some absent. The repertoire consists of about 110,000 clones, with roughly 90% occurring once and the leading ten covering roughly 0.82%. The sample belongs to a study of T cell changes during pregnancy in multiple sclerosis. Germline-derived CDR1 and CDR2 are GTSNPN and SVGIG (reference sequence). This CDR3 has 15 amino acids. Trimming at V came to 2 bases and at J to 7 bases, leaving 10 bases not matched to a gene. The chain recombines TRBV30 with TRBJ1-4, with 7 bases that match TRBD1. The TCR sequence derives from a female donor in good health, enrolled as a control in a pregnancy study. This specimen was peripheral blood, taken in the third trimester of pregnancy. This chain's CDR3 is CAWSRSRGIGEKLFF. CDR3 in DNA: TGTGCCTGGAGTCGGAGCAGGGGGATCGGTGAAAAACTGTTTTTT.